This T cell receptor (beta chain) was obtained from a study of cytomegalovirus exposure and HLA in healthy donors. Sequenced by immunoSEQ multiplex PCR; TCRdb stores in-frame clones only, minus some. The sample carries under 300,000 clones, around 90% recorded once. Study-wide results and limits: The tendency of first-cohort TCR clusters to co-occur in the roughly 130 validation repertoires was the finding of a later analysis.

Concerning this clone: Its matching antigen is unknown.

The CDR3 loop spans 16 amino acids. V lost 4 bases, J lost 1 base, and 3 bases stayed unmatched. Germline V gives CDR1 SGHRS, CDR2 YFSETQ. This TCR was recovered from a woman under 30 in good health and CMV-seronegative. This sequence joins TRBV5-1 and TRBJ2-2; 11 nucleotides align to TRBD2. The material sequenced was PBMCs. DNA of the CDR3: TGCGCCAGCAGCGCCACTAGCGGGGGGAACACCGGGGAGCTGTTTTTT. Encoded protein: CASSATSGGNTGELFF.